The clone carrying this T cell receptor beta chain showed up just a few times. Antigen unknown. In TCRdb, the reads were re-called with MiXCR into one record per CDR3 protein. Among approximately 600,000 distinct CDR3 sequences, approximately 40% were seen once, and the ten largest hold around 48%. The CDR3 is 15 residues long. Trimming left V 5 bases short and J 10 bases short, with 18 bases between. The germline gives CDR1 SGHVS, CDR2 FQNEAQ. The sample comes from a study of T cell repertoires in cytomegalovirus infection. On the study more broadly: Selected CMV epitopes included recently identified HLA-C-restricted ones as well as well-studied HLA-B-restricted ones. An indication of both CMV infection and matching HLA type came from public TCR beta signatures. Study-wide findings and caveats: Individuals carrying CMV plus the relevant HLA were identified by cumulative frequency of public TCR beta families.

This material consisted of cultured PBMCs, taken from culture after CMV antigen stimulation. This TCR derives from a human donor in good health (CMV status not recorded). Some clones in this sample may be carry-over from other donors' samples. The V gene is TRBV7-8, the J gene TRBJ1-6, with D uncertain. CDR3 amino acids: CASSPRRPEASPLHF. The CDR3 nucleotides read TGTGCCAGCAGCCCCAGGCGGCCCGAGGCGTCACCCCTCCACTTT.